The 5 T cell receptor beta chains listed next were all sequenced from one sample in a study of monozygotic twins with cystic fibrosis. Here immunoSEQ multiplex PCR was the method, and the copy in TCRdb shows in-frame clones only, minus some. Of several thousand clones listed, 96% were seen once; the top ten hold 2.9%. The sequenced material came from blood. These receptor sequences come from a boy younger than 10 with cystic fibrosis.

The sample holds a few counts of this clone. The chain's CDR3 is CASSSGTHYNSPLHF. CDR3 nucleotide sequence: TGTGCCAGCAGCTCCGGGACACACTATAATTCACCCCTCCACTTT. The chain is built from TRBV13 and TRBJ1-6; possibly TRBD1 for D (6 bases). The CDR3 covers 15 residues. Germline-derived CDR1 and CDR2 are PRHDT and FYEKMQ (reference sequence). V lost 4 bases, J lost 3 bases, and 10 bases lay in between. Complete variable domain (other parts from reference TRBV13 and TRBJ1-6): AAGVIQSPRHLIKEKRETATLKCYPIPRHDTVYWYQQGPGQDPQFLISFYEKMQSDKGSIPDRFSAQQFSDYHSELNMSSLELGDSALYFCASSSGTHYNSPLHFGNGTRLTVT.

The chain links TRBV6-1 to TRBJ1-2, with D possibly TRBD1 on 6 matching bases. This CDR3 contains 14 residues. V was trimmed by 2 bases and J by 6 bases, leaving 13 bases between them. Germline-derived CDR1 and CDR2 are MNHNS and SASEGT. The CDR3, as DNA: TGTGCCAGCAGTGAACCCGACAGGTCCCATGGCTACACCTTC. This encodes CASSEPDRSHGYTF.

The V and J genes are TRBV30 and TRBJ2-5, with D perhaps matching TRBD1 or TRBD2 (5 bases each). The end of the DNA fits TRBJ2-7 better, so the J call may be wrong. The CDR3 contains 14 residues. Germline V CDR1 and CDR2: GTSNPN, SVGIG (reference sequence). The CDR3 sequence is CAWGRWDGYYEQYF. The CDR3 DNA reads TGTGCCTGGGGCAGGTGGGACGGATACTACGAGCAGTACTTC.

This chain links TRBV14 with TRBJ2-2, with TRBD1 matching 8 bases. CDR3 length equals 16 residues. The V segment lost 4 bases and the J segment 5 bases; nucleotides outside the gene matches: 9. CDR1 is SGHDN and CDR2 is FVKESK in the germline V gene. In DNA, the CDR3 is TGTGCCAGCAGCCTTGCAGGGGGCGCGAGAACCGGGGAGCTGTTTTTT. As protein: CASSLAGGARTGELFF.

This rearrangement joins TRBV5-1 to TRBJ1-2; unclear D gene. Trimming stripped 4 bases from V and 4 bases from J, with 14 bases between. Germline V gives CDR1 SGHRS, CDR2 YFSETQ. The CDR3 covers 14 residues. The CDR3 DNA is TGCGCCAGCAGCCTCCTTCCGGGAATCTATGGCTACACCTTC. Residues: CASSLLPGIYGYTF.